This TCR beta chain comes out of a study of OX40 agonist ivuxolimab in advanced cancers. About the investigation overall: Ivuxolimab was a fully human IgG2 agonistic monoclonal antibody targeting the costimulatory receptor OX40 (CD134). Intravenous ivuxolimab was administered to patients every 2 weeks at six dose levels: 0.01, 0.1, 0.3, 1.5, 3 and 10 mg/kg. Of the approximately 54 patients in dose escalation, 19 had hepatocellular carcinoma, some 15 had melanoma, 9 had renal cell carcinoma and 9 had head and neck cancer. In the dose-escalation cohort, around four fifths of patients were male, and the mean age was approximately 60 years with a range of roughly 20 to 79. Prior anti-PD-1, anti-PD-L1 or anti-CTLA-4 therapy was permitted, and approximately 40% of dose-escalation patients had received checkpoint inhibitors. Partial responses were achieved by three dose-escalation patients, of whom one had hepatocellular carcinoma and two had cutaneous melanoma. Peripheral TCRbeta sequencing was intended to test whether TCR sequence diversity was altered and clonal T-cell expansion was caused by ivuxolimab. The paper describes the monotherapy dose-escalation part (N of about 52 patients) of the phase I trial of ivuxolimab.

On this clone: Its antigen specificity is not known. Base qualities are not provided; no much larger clone lies one nucleotide away.

General findings and caveats noted by the study authors: Low levels of normalized T-cell clonal expansion were also seen in some nonresponding patients. In the 0.1-3.0 mg/kg groups, partial responders were among the patients with the lowest normalized peripheral clonal expansion, particularly in CD8+ T cells. On average, CD8+ T cells showed more expanded clones than CD4+ T cells after ivuxolimab. The antigen specificity of the peripheral T cells that underwent clonal expansion was not determined. At doses of 0.1 to 3.0 mg/kg, clonal expansion of both CD4+ and CD8+ blood T cells was observed from baseline to week 6.

Genomic DNA was isolated from the sorted cells so that the TCRbeta CDR3 region could be sequenced. The immunoSEQ Assay was used for sequencing of TCRbeta CDR3 regions. TCRdb provides this immuneACCESS table in a form limited to in-frame rearrangements. Some clones are lacking; in checked studies, under half of them reflect an unresolved V gene, and why the rest are absent is not known. A total of about 36,000 clones appear in this sample, around 80% of them only once. The biggest ten clones account for 15% to 20% of the sample. Reading from cysteine to phenylalanine, the CDR3 counts 14 amino acids. The CDR3 DNA has 42 bases and is translated from base 1. The germline V gene sets CDR1 to SGDLS and CDR2 to YYNGEE. V drops 4 bases and J drops 1 base, leaving 12 bases in between. Patients with autoimmune disease history or receiving systemic immunosuppression were excluded from the trial. Peripheral blood for TCR sequencing was collected from all dose cohorts at baseline, on cycle 4 day 1, and on cycle 7 day 1. The samples were taken from a phase I, first-in-human, multicenter, open-label dose-escalation trial of ivuxolimab. The trial enrolled adults with locally advanced or metastatic head and neck squamous cell, hepatocellular, melanoma or renal cell carcinoma. Before TCR sequencing, CD4+ T cells and CD8+ T cells were sorted from peripheral blood as separate populations.

The chain couples TRBV9 to TRBJ2-7; the D call is possibly TRBD1 or TRBD2, each sharing 5 bases. This clonotype was sampled from an adult with an advanced solid tumor such as melanoma, head and neck, liver or kidney cancer. The sample consisted of CD4+ or CD8+ T cells sorted from blood, taken in a trial of the OX40 agonist ivuxolimab. The nucleotide sequence is TGTGCCAGCAGCCCCCGGGGCACGTCCTACGAGCAGTACTTC. Its translation is CASSPRGTSYEQYF. The full variable domain, with segments outside the CDR3 supplied by the reference TRBV9 and TRBJ2-7 proteins, appears as DSGVTQTPKHLITATGQRVTLRCSPRSGDLSVYWYQQSLDQGLQFLIQYYNGEERAKGNILERFSAQQFPDLHSELNLSSLELGDSALYFCASSPRGTSYEQYFGPGTRLTVT.